These T cell receptor beta chains were read from a single sample in a study of blood T cell repertoires in COVID-19. TCRdb keeps only in-frame clones here, not all; method: immunoSEQ multiplex PCR. Altogether some 160,000 clones are present, 83% being singletons, with the ten largest covering about 1.9%. Sequenced: peripheral blood. These receptors all stem from an elderly woman with acute or convalescent COVID-19. Both conserved end residues are part of each CDR3. Fields, in order: CDR3 length, V gene, clone size, J gene, D gene, CDR3 DNA, CDR3 protein. The D gene is left open where the match is weak. Clone size is stated in some rows and not others, as once, few, many or a class when expanded.

16	TRBV4-1	.	TRBJ2-3	TRBD2	TGCGCCAGCAGCCAAGGACTAGCGGTCGACGTGGATACGCAGTATTTT	CASSQGLAVDVDTQYF
16	TRBV9	once	TRBJ2-1	TRBD2	TGTGCCAGCAGCGGTCGGCGGGGGGGCCTCACGAATGAGCAGTTCTTC	CASSGRRGGLTNEQFF
16	TRBV3-1/TRBV3-2	.	TRBJ1-4	.	TGTGCCAGCAGCCAAGTCGACAATCCAACTAATGAAAAACTGTTTTTT	CASSQVDNPTNEKLFF
15	TRBV30	.	TRBJ2-5	TRBD1	TGTGCCTGGAGTTACAGGGGGCGGACCGCGGGACCCCAGTACTTC	CAWSYRGRTAGPQYF
16	TRBV18	once	TRBJ2-1	.	TGTGCCAGCTCACCACCCTTAAGGGGTTCAGGGAATGAGCAGTTCTTC	CASSPPLRGSGNEQFF
19	TRBV4-3	few	TRBJ1-4	.	TGCGCCAGCAGCCAGGACTTTCAGGCGGATGGAGCAACTAATGAAAAACTGTTTTTT	CASSQDFQADGATNEKLFF
15	TRBV2	.	TRBJ2-7	.	TGTGCCAGCAGTGTAAGAACAGGGAGCACCTACGAGCAGTACTTC	CASSVRTGSTYEQYF
19	TRBV12-5	.	TRBJ1-6	.	TGTGCTAGCGAAACCAATCTTACAAAAAGACAGCACATTAATTCACCCCTCCACTTT	CASETNLTKRQHINSPLHF
16	TRBV9	.	TRBJ1-2	TRBD1	TGTGCCAGCAGCGGTGCTTTAGACAGGGCGGACTATGGCTACACCTTC	CASSGALDRADYGYTF
16	TRBV24-1	.	TRBJ2-1	TRBD2	TGTGCCACCGGAGGGGGGGAGACTAGCGGGACTGATGAGCAGTTCTTC	CATGGGETSGTDEQFF
14	TRBV19	.	TRBJ1-5	TRBD1	TGTGCCAGTAGTATCGACAGGGCCAACCAGCCCCAGCATTTT	CASSIDRANQPQHF
11	TRBV20-1	.	TRBJ1-2	.	TGCAGTGCTAGAATATCCTATGGCTACACCTTC	CSARISYGYTF
15	TRBV9	.	TRBJ2-3	.	TGTGCCAGCAGCAGCGCGGTCGATAGCACAGATACGCAGTATTTT	CASSSAVDSTDTQYF
15	TRBV10-3	once	TRBJ1-1	TRBD1	TGTGCCATCAGTGACGACACAGGGGTGCCCACTGAAGCTTTCTTT	CAISDDTGVPTEAFF
13	TRBV2	once	TRBJ2-2	.	TGTGCCAGCAACAGGGGGGGGACCGGGGAGCTGTTTTTT	CASNRGGTGELFF
14	TRBV2	.	TRBJ2-3	.	TGTGCCAGCCTCCGAGGACTTCAAGTCGATACGCAGTATTTT	CASLRGLQVDTQYF
15	TRBV6-5	.	TRBJ2-3	TRBD1	TGTGCCAGCAGTACAATGGACAGGGACACAGATACGCAGTATTTT	CASSTMDRDTDTQYF
15	TRBV5-4	.	TRBJ2-5	.	TGTGCCAGCAGCTTGTCGGACACTCACGGGGAGACCCAGTACTTC	CASSLSDTHGETQYF
15	TRBV5-1	once	TRBJ2-7	.	TGCGCCAGCAGCGTTTCGACTAGTTCCCCCTACGAGCAGTACTTC	CASSVSTSSPYEQYF
14	TRBV3-1/TRBV3-2	.	TRBJ2-2	.	TGTGCCAGCAGCCAAGTTACGAACACCGGGGAGCTGTTTTTT	CASSQVTNTGELFF
13	TRBV11-2	few	TRBJ2-5	.	TGTGCCAGCAGCCGACCGGGGCAAGAGACCCAGTACTTC	CASSRPGQETQYF
13	TRBV6-5	.	TRBJ2-1	.	TGTGCCAGCAGTTACGAGAGATACAATGAGCAGTTCTTC	CASSYERYNEQFF
13	TRBV11-3	.	TRBJ2-7	.	TGTGCCAGCAGCCTACAGGGTTCCTACGAGCAGTACTTC	CASSLQGSYEQYF
15	TRBV5-4	.	TRBJ1-2	TRBD1	TGTGCCAGCAGGGCTGGACAGGAGACCTCCTATGGCTACACCTTC	CASRAGQETSYGYTF
12	TRBV7-9	once	TRBJ2-1	.	TGTGCCACCGGTGGGGGGTACAATGAGCAGTTCTTC	CATGGGYNEQFF
15	TRBV11-3	.	TRBJ2-2	TRBD2	TGTGCCAGCAGCTTGGTAGCGGGAGACACCGGGGAGCTGTTTTTT	CASSLVAGDTGELFF
14	TRBV29-1	few	TRBJ1-2	.	TGCAGCGTTGAACCCCGGGAGGCTGGTGACGGCTACACCTTC	CSVEPREAGDGYTF
14	TRBV14	.	TRBJ1-1	TRBD1	TGTGCCAGCAGCCAAGTTTGGACAGGGGGAGAAGCTTTCTTT	CASSQVWTGGEAFF
17	TRBV30	.	TRBJ2-6	TRBD1	TGTGCCTGGAGTCCAGGGACAGGGGTGTCCGGGGCCAACGTCCTGACTTTC	CAWSPGTGVSGANVLTF
15	TRBV19	.	TRBJ1-4	.	TGTGCCAGTAGTATCGGAGGGCAAACTAATGAAAAACTGTTTTTT	CASSIGGQTNEKLFF
14	TRBV4-1	.	TRBJ2-1	.	TGCGCCAGCAGCCAAGATCCTTTCTACAATGAGCAGTTCTTC	CASSQDPFYNEQFF
15	TRBV4-3	.	TRBJ2-5	TRBD2	TGCGCCAGCAGCCAAGAATTGCGGGGGGCTGAGACCCAGTACTTC	CASSQELRGAETQYF
13	TRBV29-1	.	TRBJ1-3	.	TGCAGCGTTGCTCAGTCCTCTGGAAACACCATATATTTT	CSVAQSSGNTIYF
16	TRBV3-1/TRBV3-2	few	TRBJ1-5	.	TGTGCCAGCAGCCAAGGGGTAGGGGTAAGCAATCAGCCCCAGCATTTT	CASSQGVGVSNQPQHF
15	TRBV5-1	.	TRBJ1-4	.	TGCGCCAGCAGCTCCCAACAGCTCTCTAATGAAAAACTGTTTTTT	CASSSQQLSNEKLFF
16	TRBV7-6	.	TRBJ2-7	TRBD1	TGTGCCAGCAGCTTAGCGCTTTACGAGGGGGCGTACGAGCAGTACTTC	CASSLALYEGAYEQYF
16	TRBV4-1	.	TRBJ2-5	TRBD1	TGCGCCAGCAGCACTTCAGGGGGCGCAGGGATGGAGACCCAGTACTTC	CASSTSGGAGMETQYF
12	TRBV6-5	.	TRBJ2-3	.	TGTGCCAGCAGTAGCCAAGTGGATACGCAGTATTTT	CASSSQVDTQYF
18	TRBV27	.	TRBJ1-1	TRBD1	TGTGCCAGCAGTTTAGGTAGTCGGGACAGATTTATGAACACTGAAGCTTTCTTT	CASSLGSRDRFMNTEAFF
14	TRBV28	.	TRBJ2-4	.	TGTGCCAGCAGTTCCGCAGGTGCCAAAAACATTCAGTACTTC	CASSSAGAKNIQYF
13	TRBV9	.	TRBJ1-2	.	TGTGCCAGCAGCGTAGAGGGGGAGTATGGCTACACCTTC	CASSVEGEYGYTF
12	TRBV15	.	TRBJ2-5	.	TGTGCCACCAGCCACTCGGGGGAGACCCAGTACTTC	CATSHSGETQYF
14	TRBV19	.	TRBJ2-1	.	TGTGCCAGTAGTATTGGAGGGGGCTTGGGTGAGCAGTTCTTC	CASSIGGGLGEQFF
14	TRBV30	once	TRBJ1-5	TRBD1	TGTGCCTGGAGTGGGGGACAGGGCAATCAGCCCCAGCATTTT	CAWSGGQGNQPQHF